This TCR beta chain derives from a study of CD8 T cells in Susac syndrome. Study-level points and caveats: The authors acknowledged that the study's TCR sequencing and HLA analysis involved relatively few individuals.

When the RNA was reverse transcribed, random hexamers were used with an input of about 0.45 to 1 ug. The TCR beta CDR3 was amplified by immunoSEQ multiplex PCR across 54 Vbeta, 13 Jbeta. In TCRdb, the immunoSEQ multiplex PCR reads were re-called with MiXCR into one record per CDR3 protein. The data hold 200,000 to 250,000 distinct CDR3 sequences, with around 93% observed a single time. The ends were cut back, 3 bases at V and 8 bases at J, with 17 bases in the middle. CDR3 length: 14 residues. From germline, CDR1 is SGHNT and CDR2 YYREEE (reference sequence). Sequencing targeted TCR beta in T cells from blood (CD8+ and CD4+). This clonotype was counted once. The antigen is not known.

What was sequenced was CD4+ T cells from PBMCs. The TCR comes from a human donor with multiple sclerosis. The chain joins TRBV5-4 to TRBJ1-1, with D maybe TRBD1 (5 bases). The DNA for the CDR3 is TGTGCCAGCAGCTCCCCATCCGGGGGAGACGAAGCTTTCTTT. Translation gives CASSSPSGGDEAFF.